This T cell receptor (beta chain) appears in the sequencing data of a study of blood T cell repertoires in COVID-19. Study information: Specimens from acute and convalescent COVID-19 originated in the United States, Italy and Spain. T cells, B-cell-depleted T cells, or PBMCs supplied cDNA or gDNA.

This CDR3 contains 16 residues. In the original processing: Amplification from reference gene primers served as the basis for estimated nucleated cell counts. Method: immunoSEQ multiplex PCR; TCRdb's copy keeps in-frame clones and lacks some. From that table come the V and J calls and clone size; the DNA was used to work out D and trimming. The sample records approximately 60,000 clones, more than 75% being singletons. This chain joins TRBV21-1 and TRBJ1-2; TRBD1, the D gene given by the table, was not confirmed from the DNA. TRBV21-1 is a documented pseudogene. The sequenced sample was peripheral blood. The clonotype originates from a man in his forties or fifties with active COVID-19. In DNA, the CDR3 is TGTGCCAGCAGCACCCCCCCCGGGCAGGGGGGAAATGGCTACACCTTC. Translation gives CASSTPPGQGGNGYTF.